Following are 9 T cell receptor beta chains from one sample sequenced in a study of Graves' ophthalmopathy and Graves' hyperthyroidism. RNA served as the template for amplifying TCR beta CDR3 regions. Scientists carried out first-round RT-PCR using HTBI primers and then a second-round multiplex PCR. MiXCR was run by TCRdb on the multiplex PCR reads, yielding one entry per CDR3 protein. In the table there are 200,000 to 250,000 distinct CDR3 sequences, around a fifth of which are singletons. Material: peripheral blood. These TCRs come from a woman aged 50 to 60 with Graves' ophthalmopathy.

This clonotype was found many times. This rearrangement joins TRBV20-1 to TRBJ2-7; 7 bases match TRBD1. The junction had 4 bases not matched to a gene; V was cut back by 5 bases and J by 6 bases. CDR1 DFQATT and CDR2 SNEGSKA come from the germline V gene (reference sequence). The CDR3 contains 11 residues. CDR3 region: CSARQGSEQYF. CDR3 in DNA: TGCAGTGCTCGACAGGGTTCCGAGCAGTACTTC.

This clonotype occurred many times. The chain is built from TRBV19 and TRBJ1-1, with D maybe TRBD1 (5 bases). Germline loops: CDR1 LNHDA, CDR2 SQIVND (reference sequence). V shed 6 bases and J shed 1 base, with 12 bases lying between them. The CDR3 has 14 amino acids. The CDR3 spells CASRAGTSNTEAFF. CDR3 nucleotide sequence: TGTGCCAGTAGGGCCGGGACGTCGAACACTGAAGCTTTCTTT.

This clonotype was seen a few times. The CDR3 bases are TGTGCCAGCAGCTTAGGGGTCGGCACCGGGGAGCTGTTTTTT. The encoded protein is CASSLGVGTGELFF. The chain employs TRBV7-3 and TRBJ2-2; D gene unclear. The V end lost 2 bases, the J end lost 4 bases, and 8 bases lay between the germline ends. The CDR3 runs to 14 residues. Germline V gene lookup returns CDR1 SGHTA and CDR2 FQGTGA.

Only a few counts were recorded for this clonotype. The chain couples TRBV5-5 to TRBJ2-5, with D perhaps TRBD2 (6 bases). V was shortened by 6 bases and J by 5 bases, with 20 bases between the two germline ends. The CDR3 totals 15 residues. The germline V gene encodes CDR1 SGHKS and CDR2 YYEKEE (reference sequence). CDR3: CASIWRGVEGETQYF. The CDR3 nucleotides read TGTGCCAGCATCTGGAGGGGCGTAGAAGGGGAGACCCAGTACTTC. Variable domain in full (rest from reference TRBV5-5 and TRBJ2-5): DAGVTQSPTHLIKTRGQQVTLRCSPISGHKSVSWYQQVLGQGPQFIFQYYEKEERGRGNFPDRFSARQFPNYSSELNVNALLLGDSALYLCASIWRGVEGETQYFGPGTRLLVL.

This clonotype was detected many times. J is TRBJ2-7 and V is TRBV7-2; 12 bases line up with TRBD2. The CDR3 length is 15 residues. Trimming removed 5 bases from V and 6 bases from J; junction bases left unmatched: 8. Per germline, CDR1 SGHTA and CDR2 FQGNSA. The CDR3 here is CASSATSGGTGEQYF. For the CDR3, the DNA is TGTGCCAGCAGCGCAACTAGCGGGGGGACGGGCGAGCAGTACTTC.

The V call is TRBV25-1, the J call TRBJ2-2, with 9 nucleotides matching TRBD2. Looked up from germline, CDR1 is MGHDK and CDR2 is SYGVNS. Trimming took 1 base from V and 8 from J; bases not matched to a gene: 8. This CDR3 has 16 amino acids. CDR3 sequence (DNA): TGTGCCAGCAGTGAATCAACAGCGGGGGGTGTGGGGGAGCTGTTTTTT. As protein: CASSESTAGGVGELFF.

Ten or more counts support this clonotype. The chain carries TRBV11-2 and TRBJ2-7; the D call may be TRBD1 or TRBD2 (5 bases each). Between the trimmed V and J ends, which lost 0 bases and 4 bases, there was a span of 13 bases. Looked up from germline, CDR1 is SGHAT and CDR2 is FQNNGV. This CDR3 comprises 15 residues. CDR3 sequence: CASSLDPGRMYEQYF. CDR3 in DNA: TGTGCCAGCAGCTTAGACCCGGGACGGATGTACGAGCAGTACTTC.

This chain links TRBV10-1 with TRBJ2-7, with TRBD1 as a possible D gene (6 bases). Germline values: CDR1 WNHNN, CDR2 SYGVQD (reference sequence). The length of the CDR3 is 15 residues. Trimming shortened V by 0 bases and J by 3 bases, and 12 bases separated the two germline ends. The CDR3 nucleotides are TGCGCCAGCAGTGAGTCGATAGGGGGTGTCTACGAGCAGTACTTC. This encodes CASSESIGGVYEQYF.

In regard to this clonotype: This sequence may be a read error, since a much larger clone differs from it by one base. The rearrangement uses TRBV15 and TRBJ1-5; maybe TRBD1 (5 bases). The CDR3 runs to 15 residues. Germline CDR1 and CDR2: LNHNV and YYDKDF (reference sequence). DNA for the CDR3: TGTGTCACCAGCAGAGATGGGGCAGCATATCAGCCCCAGCATTTT. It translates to CVTSRDGAAYQPQHF.